A single TCR beta chain is shown here with its context. Antigen unknown. Assay runs were performed at deep level. Only in-frame clones appear in the TCRdb table, and some are missing; sequencing was by immunoSEQ multiplex PCR. The sample consists of over 75,000 clones, 68% of them appearing once. Both CD45RO+ cells and CCR7-negative CD45RA+ TemRA cells were combined to make up CD8 memory. The CDR3 contains 14 residues. V was clipped by 4 bases and J by 5 bases; unmatched bases: 3. Germline values: CDR1 LGHNA, CDR2 YSLEER. This sample was included in a study of shared clonotypes between healthy human individuals. Study-wide findings and caveats: The expectation was that sequencing depth would affect clonotype sharing among donors. What rarefaction showed was incomplete sorted-subset sequencing despite large depth.

The receptor was derived from a man aged 25-45 years in good health. Sequencing used memory CD8+ T cells sorted from blood. Regarding subset: CD45RO+ cells pooled with CCR7-negative TemRA cells. The V call is TRBV4-3, the J call TRBJ1-1, with 11 bases aligning to TRBD1. CDR3 sequence: CASSPGTGGTEAFF. CDR3 nucleotides: TGCGCCAGCAGCCCCGGGACAGGGGGGACTGAAGCTTTCTTT.